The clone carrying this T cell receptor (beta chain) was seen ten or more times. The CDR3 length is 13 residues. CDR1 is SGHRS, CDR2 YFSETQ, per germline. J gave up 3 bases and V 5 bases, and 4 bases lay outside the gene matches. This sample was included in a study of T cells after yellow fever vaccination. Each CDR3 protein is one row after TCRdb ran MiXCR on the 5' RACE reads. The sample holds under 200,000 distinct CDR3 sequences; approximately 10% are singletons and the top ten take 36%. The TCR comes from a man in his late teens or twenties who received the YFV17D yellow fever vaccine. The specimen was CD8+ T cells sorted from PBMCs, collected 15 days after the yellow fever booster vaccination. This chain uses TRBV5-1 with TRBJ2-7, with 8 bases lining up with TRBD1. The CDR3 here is CASRIGQGYEQYF. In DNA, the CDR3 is TGCGCCAGCAGAATTGGACAGGGCTACGAGCAGTACTTC.